One and the same sample provided the 25 T cell receptor beta chains below, sequenced in a study of blood T cell repertoires in COVID-19. Using immunoSEQ multiplex PCR, the repertoire was profiled, and TCRdb retains in-frame clones only, with some absent. This repertoire shows 150,000 to 200,000 clones, 80% found once; its top ten account for around 5.9%. The sequenced sample was PBMCs or T cells enriched from blood (not recorded which). These receptors all stem from a man aged 40-49 years who had recovered from COVID-19.

This chain uses TRBV7-9 with TRBJ2-1; no clear D gene. The ends were cut back, 6 bases at V and 0 bases at J, with 12 bases in the middle. Germline V lookup: CDR1 SEHNR, CDR2 FQNEAQ (reference sequence). The CDR3 has 15 residues. The CDR3 reads CASSSHGSSYNEQFF. The DNA of the CDR3 is TGTGCCAGCAGTTCCCATGGCAGCTCCTACAATGAGCAGTTCTTC.

The chain links TRBV27 to TRBJ1-2; 7 positions match TRBD1. CDR3 size: 13 residues. CDR1 MNHEY and CDR2 SMNVEV come from the germline V gene (reference sequence). Trimming took 6 bases from V and 2 from J; bases not matched to a gene: 3. The CDR3 region is CASRQGPNYGYTF. Written as DNA, the CDR3 is TGTGCCAGCAGACAGGGGCCGAACTATGGCTACACCTTC.

The chain carries TRBV2 and TRBJ1-2, with 7 bases fitting TRBD1. This CDR3 has 18 amino acids. Germline assignment: CDR1 SNHLY and CDR2 FYNNEI. Losses at the gene ends were 4 bases for V and 2 bases for J; bases not matched to a gene: 16. The CDR3 sequence: CASSVAPLTGAANYGYTF. CDR3 coding DNA: TGTGCCAGCAGTGTAGCCCCTTTAACAGGGGCCGCAAACTATGGCTACACCTTC.

The chain joins TRBV5-5 to TRBJ2-1, with 7 positions matching TRBD1. Looked up from germline, CDR1 is SGHKS and CDR2 is YYEKEE (reference sequence). The CDR3 runs to 15 residues. V shed 4 bases and J 4 bases; nucleotides not matched to a gene: 8. This CDR3 is CASSVTGTGYNEQFF. For the CDR3, the DNA is TGTGCCAGCAGCGTGACAGGGACCGGTTACAATGAGCAGTTCTTC.

The chain has TRBV5-1 and TRBJ2-2; maybe TRBD2 (6 bases). Trimming left V 4 bases short and J 0 bases short, with 19 bases between. There are 18 residues in the CDR3. Germline V gene lookup returns CDR1 SGHRS and CDR2 YFSETQ. The CDR3 DNA reads as TGCGCCAGCAGCCAAGTATCGAAAGCGGGCGCGAACACCGGGGAGCTGTTTTTT. Translating gives CASSQVSKAGANTGELFF.

The chain recombines TRBV5-1 with TRBJ1-2; TRBD1 matches at 12 bases. The V gene end was trimmed by 3 bases and the J gene end by 4 bases; junction bases not matched to a gene: 7. The CDR3 is made up of 16 amino acids. Germline V gene data show CDR1 as SGHRS and CDR2 as YFSETQ. The CDR3 DNA is TGCGCCAGCAGCTCTGATCCGGGACAGGGGGCCTATGGCTACACCTTC. This sequence encodes CASSSDPGQGAYGYTF.

V and J are TRBV19 and TRBJ2-7, with a possible D match to TRBD2 (5 bases). The CDR3 covers 15 residues. Germline V gives CDR1 LNHDA, CDR2 SQIVND (reference sequence). V lost 3 bases, J lost 0 bases, and 12 bases lay in between. The CDR3 nucleotides are TGTGCCAGTAGTATGCGGGCGACGACCTCCTACGAGCAGTACTTC. Protein sequence: CASSMRATTSYEQYF.

The genes are TRBV28 and TRBJ2-3; 9 bases are shared with TRBD2. The J segment lost 5 bases and the V segment lost 5 bases, leaving 17 bases of the junction unmatched. CDR1 MDHEN and CDR2 SYDVKM come from the germline V gene. This CDR3 spans 18 amino acids. The CDR3 region is CASSRIVGGGANIDTQYF. CDR3 in DNA: TGTGCCAGCAGTCGGATCGTCGGCGGGGGGGCGAATATAGATACGCAGTATTTT.

The rearrangement joins TRBV6-6 to TRBJ2-1; D may be TRBD2 (6 bases). CDR1 is MNHNY and CDR2 is SVGAGI in the germline V gene (reference sequence). V was pared by 6 bases and J by 7 bases, with 25 bases between. This CDR3 comprises 17 residues. The CDR3: CASSRWGLALNPNEQFF. The CDR3 DNA is TGTGCCAGCAGCCGATGGGGACTTGCCCTAAATCCGAATGAGCAGTTCTTC.

This clone was detected once. The gene calls are TRBV7-3 and TRBJ2-3; 9 nucleotides line up with TRBD2. Germline V gene sequence: CDR1 SGHTA, CDR2 FQGTGA. This CDR3 has 15 residues. The J segment lost 2 bases and the V segment lost 2 bases, leaving 2 bases of the junction unmatched. CDR3 amino acids: CASSLLAGTTDTQYF. The CDR3 bases are TGTGCCAGCAGCTTACTAGCGGGGACCACAGATACGCAGTATTTT.

V gene TRBV10-3 combines with J gene TRBJ2-1, with TRBD1 identical over 7 bases. V shed 10 bases, J shed 5 bases, and the junction held 11 bases outside the gene matches. The germline gives CDR1 ENHRY, CDR2 SYGVKD. CDR3 length: 14 residues. CDR3 bases: TGTGCCACGTTCTCCGGGACAGCGGACAATGAGCAGTTCTTC. This gives the protein CATFSGTADNEQFF.

The genes are TRBV30 and TRBJ1-1, with 10 bases fitting TRBD1. CDR1 and CDR2 from the germline V gene are GTSNPN and SVGIG (reference sequence). With 2 bases clipped from V and 11 bases from J, the junction kept 5 bases outside the gene matches. There are 12 residues in the CDR3. CDR3 sequence: CAWSSPGQGAFF. The DNA of the CDR3 is TGTGCCTGGAGTTCACCGGGACAGGGGGCTTTCTTT.

The chain has TRBV3-1 (or the pseudogene TRBV3-2) and TRBJ1-2, with 7 bases identical to TRBD1. Losses at the gene ends were 5 bases for V and 1 base for J; bases not matched to a gene: 13. The germline gives CDR1 LGHDT, CDR2 YNNKEL (reference sequence). The CDR3 contains 17 residues. In DNA form, the CDR3 reads TGTGCCAGCAGCGAAAGCTTGACAGGGACTTTTAACTATGGCTACACCTTC. It yields the protein CASSESLTGTFNYGYTF.

The chain couples TRBV7-6 to TRBJ1-4; D gene uncertain. Trimming shortened V by 3 bases and J by 4 bases, and 12 bases separated the two germline ends. The length of the CDR3 is 15 residues. In germline, CDR1 is SGHVS, CDR2 FNYEAQ. The CDR3 here is CASSFGVADNEKLFF. CDR3 nucleotide sequence: TGTGCCAGCAGCTTTGGAGTGGCGGATAATGAAAAACTGTTTTTT.

In this sample, this clone turned up many times. This chain joins TRBV5-1 and TRBJ2-1; TRBD2 is a possible D gene (6 bases). There are 15 residues in the CDR3. Trimming took 2 bases from V and 0 from J, leaving 9 bases between them. Germline loops: CDR1 SGHRS, CDR2 YFSETQ. CDR3: CASSFPSDSYNEQFF. CDR3 nucleotide sequence: TGCGCCAGCAGCTTCCCTAGCGACTCCTACAATGAGCAGTTCTTC.

This chain links TRBV7-6 with TRBJ2-1; 9 nucleotides agree with TRBD2. The V gene end was trimmed by 6 bases and the J gene end by 9 bases; junction bases not matched to a gene: 21. Germline V CDR1 and CDR2: SGHVS, FNYEAQ. This CDR3 has 18 residues. CDR3 coding DNA: TGTGCCAGCAGGCCTCGAGGCGGGGGGGCGCGCTTTGTAAGTGAGCAGTTCTTC. Translation: CASRPRGGGARFVSEQFF.

This sequence joins TRBV3-1 (or the pseudogene TRBV3-2) and TRBJ2-3; 9 bases are shared with TRBD2. Per the germline V gene, CDR1 is LGHDT and CDR2 is YNNKEL (reference sequence). CDR3 length equals 18 residues. The trim removed 4 bases at V and 4 bases at J, leaving 15 bases unmatched. The CDR3 sequence is CASSPRGGGGGAADTQYF. CDR3 nucleotides: TGTGCCAGCAGCCCCCGCGGAGGGGGCGGGGGGGCGGCAGATACGCAGTATTTT.

The chain employs TRBV2 and TRBJ1-5, with 7 bases identical to TRBD1. Germline loops: CDR1 SNHLY, CDR2 FYNNEI. The J segment lost 9 bases and the V segment lost 4 bases, leaving 9 bases of the junction unmatched. CDR3 length: 14 amino acids. The CDR3 DNA sequence: TGTGCCAGCAGTGGACAGGGAAGGACAAGGCCCCAGCATTTT. This encodes CASSGQGRTRPQHF.

V usage is TRBV6-5 and J usage is TRBJ1-1, with D possibly being TRBD1 (5 bases). Germline values: CDR1 MNHEY, CDR2 SVGAGI. There are 14 residues in the CDR3. The ends were cut back, 9 bases at V and 11 bases at J, with 25 bases in the middle. CDR3 sequence (DNA): TGTGCCAGTAAAAGCCCTTCCGCGGGGCTGTGGGCTTTCTTT. Translation: CASKSPSAGLWAFF.

This clone occurred many times. The rearrangement links TRBV3-1 (or the pseudogene TRBV3-2) to TRBJ2-7; weak D call: TRBD1 (5 bases). Per germline, CDR1 LGHDT and CDR2 YNNKEL (reference sequence). V was trimmed by 3 bases and J by 7 bases, leaving 16 bases between them. The CDR3 runs 14 residues. The CDR3 nucleotides are TGTGCCAGCAGCCACAGGGATTCCTACGCGGAGCAGTACTTC. This gives the protein CASSHRDSYAEQYF.

The chain links TRBV13 to TRBJ2-5; D is perhaps TRBD2 (7 bases). Trimming took off 0 bases at V and 4 bases at J, with 12 bases between the two ends. The length of the CDR3 is 15 residues. Per the germline V gene, CDR1 is PRHDT and CDR2 is FYEKMQ (reference sequence). The CDR3 sequence is CASSLGTGRGETQYF. The CDR3 region has the DNA TGTGCCAGCAGCTTAGGCACAGGGAGGGGAGAGACCCAGTACTTC.

Of note for this clone: The same CDR3 also results from other DNA sequences found in this sample. Here the CDR3 reads CASSVTGEGSPLHF. The DNA for the CDR3 is TGTGCCAGCAGCGTCACAGGGGAAGGGTCACCCCTCCACTTT. The chain carries TRBV9 and TRBJ1-6, with 7 bases matching TRBD1. Looked up from germline, CDR1 is SGDLS and CDR2 is YYNGEE. The CDR3 runs to 14 residues. V was clipped by 2 bases and J by 10 bases; unmatched bases: 6.

J is TRBJ1-5 and V is TRBV28, with D possibly TRBD1 on 5 matching bases. Germline loops: CDR1 MDHEN, CDR2 SYDVKM. The V end lost 4 bases, the J end lost 7 bases, and 11 bases lay between the germline ends. This CDR3 contains 13 residues. The CDR3 coding sequence is TGTGCCAGCAGTTGGGGGGAGAAACAGCCCCAGCATTTT. It specifies CASSWGEKQPQHF.

The rearrangement joins TRBV7-8 to TRBJ2-5; 11 bases agree with TRBD2. J was trimmed by 8 bases and V by 4 bases; bases with no gene match: 9. The CDR3 spans 15 residues. Germline V gene lookup returns CDR1 SGHVS and CDR2 FQNEAQ. This chain's CDR3 is CASSSGVAGGQTQYF. CDR3 DNA: TGTGCCAGCAGCTCGGGAGTAGCGGGGGGGCAAACCCAGTACTTC.

This chain joins TRBV25-1 and TRBJ2-2, with D possibly matching TRBD2 (6 bases). Germline V gene lookup returns CDR1 MGHDK and CDR2 SYGVNS. The CDR3 is 16 residues long. Trimming pared 3 bases from V and 7 bases from J, leaving 18 bases between. The CDR3 loop is CASSDPARGFNGELFF. The CDR3 nucleotides are TGTGCCAGCAGTGATCCCGCCCGGGGGTTTAACGGGGAGCTGTTTTTT.